The clone carrying this TCR beta chain was detected many times. Each CDR3 protein is one row after TCRdb ran MiXCR on the 5' RACE reads. The sample consists of just over 60,000 distinct CDR3 sequences, 25% to 35% of them appearing once. CDR3 length: 16 residues. Germline CDR1 is MNHEY and CDR2 is SMNVEV (reference sequence). Trimming cost V 2 bases and J 4 bases, with 18 bases left between them. V is TRBV27 and J is TRBJ2-7, with D maybe TRBD1 (7 bases). The sequence came from a female donor with breast cancer. Sequenced: tumor-infiltrating naive CD4+ T cells sorted from the breast tumor. Subset here: naive CD4+ T cells, CD4+CD45RA+CD25-. The CDR3 reads CASSLVGTAGLYEQYF. The CDR3 DNA sequence: TGTGCCAGCAGTTTAGTCGGGACAGCGGGCTTATACGAGCAGTACTTC.